This T cell receptor (beta chain) was profiled in a study of T cells expressing NK-cell markers. Study details: The study sequenced eight donors, seven HCMV-seropositive and one seronegative. General study results and limits: These clonotypes also led the CD3+CD56-NKG2C+ fraction in a few donors.

Germline lookup yields CDR1 SGHRS and CDR2 YFSETQ. The CDR3 length is 16 residues. This clonotype is classed as medium-sized by frequency. The antigen is not known. As the method of synthesis, 5'RACE template switching with UMIs yielded TCR beta cDNA. TCRdb reworked the 5' RACE reads into one entry per CDR3 protein, no DNA. The listing records around 8,000 distinct CDR3 sequences. The receptor comes from a man aged 18 to 30 in good health. Sequencing used blood T cells: a sorted CD56 or NKG2C T cell subset, CD4+ or CD8+ T cells, or bulk PBMC T cells (not recorded which). The rearrangement joins TRBV5-1 to TRBJ2-1; TCRdb selects TRBD1, and the lack of DNA leaves this call unchecked. CDR3 region: CASSGNRDRKNNEQFF.